What follows are 15 T cell receptor beta chains derived from one specimen sequenced in a study of blood T cell repertoires in COVID-19. The assay was immunoSEQ multiplex PCR, and TCRdb's table has in-frame clones only and misses some. Among a few hundred thousand clones, around nine tenths were seen once, and the ten largest hold under 6.5%. The sequenced material came from PBMCs or T cells enriched from blood (not recorded which). These TCRs come from a woman aged 25 to 39 who had recovered from COVID-19.

The chain uses TRBV7-8 and TRBJ1-4; D remains unclear. The length of the CDR3 is 15 residues. Germline V gene sequence: CDR1 SGHVS, CDR2 FQNEAQ. V lost 1 base and J lost 6, with 12 bases in between. In nucleotides, the CDR3 is TGTGCCAGCAGCTTAGTCGACGGGAAGTATGAAAAACTGTTTTTT. It yields the protein CASSLVDGKYEKLFF.

This chain connects TRBV13 to TRBJ2-7; TRBD1 might be the D (5 bases). Germline values: CDR1 PRHDT, CDR2 FYEKMQ (reference sequence). Between the trimmed V and J ends, which lost 2 bases and 0 bases, there was a span of 11 bases. This CDR3 is 15 amino acids long. CDR3 DNA sequence: TGTGCCAGCAGCTTAAGGTCCAGGGTCTCCTACGAGCAGTACTTC. Protein product: CASSLRSRVSYEQYF.

Only one count was recorded for this clone. This rearrangement joins TRBV5-6 to TRBJ2-3; D not resolved. V gave up 3 bases and J gave up 2 bases, with 10 bases separating them. Germline CDR1 SGHDT, CDR2 YYEEEE. The CDR3 loop spans 14 amino acids. The CDR3 region is CASSSRRVTDTQYF. The CDR3 region has the DNA TGTGCCAGCAGCTCCAGACGGGTCACAGATACGCAGTATTTT.

The chain uses TRBV2 and TRBJ2-1; 7 bases agree with TRBD2. V lost 6 bases to trimming and J lost 9 bases; unmatched junction nucleotides: 5. Looked up from germline, CDR1 is SNHLY and CDR2 is FYNNEI. The CDR3 spans 12 residues. CDR3 sequence reads: CASSERGPEQFF. CDR3 bases: TGTGCCAGCAGCGAGCGGGGTCCTGAGCAGTTCTTC.

The J gene is TRBJ1-1, the V gene TRBV19; D is unclear. V shed 3 bases and J shed 7 bases, with 9 bases lying between them. CDR3 length equals 12 residues. The germline V gene has CDR1 LNHDA and CDR2 SQIVND (reference sequence). The CDR3 DNA follows: TGTGCCAGTAGTATGCAAGGACTTGAAGCTTTCTTT. The encoded protein is CASSMQGLEAFF.

This rearrangement joins TRBV5-1 to TRBJ1-4; the D is unclear. CDR3 size: 15 residues. Germline V CDR1 and CDR2: SGHRS, YFSETQ. V gave up 0 bases and J gave up 0 bases, with 6 bases separating them. The CDR3 DNA sequence: TGCGCCAGCAGCTTGGGTTCCGCAACTAATGAAAAACTGTTTTTT. Its protein product is CASSLGSATNEKLFF.

This rearrangement joins TRBV5-1 to TRBJ2-5; D is perhaps TRBD2 (6 bases). Germline lookup yields CDR1 SGHRS and CDR2 YFSETQ. The V gene lost 8 bases and the J gene lost 5 bases, with 19 bases spanning the gap. This CDR3 is 14 amino acids long. The CDR3 bases are TGCGCCAGTCAGGGTGGCGGGGTACGGGAGACCCAGTACTTC. Amino acids: CASQGGGVRETQYF.

This rearrangement joins TRBV11-2 to TRBJ1-3; 8 nucleotides line up with TRBD1. This CDR3 comprises 16 residues. Germline CDR1 is SGHAT and CDR2 is FQNNGV. After removal of 5 bases from V and 4 bases from J, the junction contained 10 bases not matched to a gene. The CDR3 coding sequence is TGTGCCAGCAGCCCAAGGCCGACAGGGGTGGGAAACACCATATATTTT. It codes for CASSPRPTGVGNTIYF. The full variable domain, in which reference TRBV11-2 and TRBJ1-3 provide the parts outside the CDR3, is EAGVAQSPRYKIIEKRQSVAFWCNPISGHATLYWYQQILGQGPKLLIQFQNNGVVDDSQLPKDRFSAERLKGVDSTLKIQPAKLEDSAVYLCASSPRPTGVGNTIYFGEGSWLTVV.

V usage is TRBV6-5 and J usage is TRBJ1-1; D is ambiguous. Between the trimmed V and J ends, which lost 0 bases and 1 base, there was a span of 12 bases. CDR1 and CDR2 from the germline V gene are MNHEY and SVGAGI. The CDR3 has 16 amino acids. The CDR3 spells CASSYSITVGNTEAFF. In nucleotides, the CDR3 is TGTGCCAGCAGTTACTCGATTACAGTTGGGAACACTGAAGCTTTCTTT.

In its sample, this clone was seen a few times. This sequence joins TRBV2 and TRBJ1-2; D gene unclear. V lost 7 bases and J 2 bases, leaving 14 bases between the germline ends. Germline loops: CDR1 SNHLY, CDR2 FYNNEI. The CDR3 covers 14 residues. The chain's CDR3 is CASTLEGTNYGYTF. For the CDR3, the DNA is TGTGCCAGCACACTGGAGGGCACCAACTATGGCTACACCTTC.

This CDR3 reads CASSPGTGLYNSPLHF. The CDR3, as DNA: TGTGCCAGCAGCCCGGGGACAGGGCTCTATAATTCACCCCTCCACTTT. J is TRBJ1-6 and V is TRBV7-2; 9 bases fit TRBD1. Germline loops: CDR1 SGHTA, CDR2 FQGNSA. The CDR3 is 16 amino acids. With V trimmed by 5 bases and J by 3 bases, 5 bases remained unmatched.

The chain recombines TRBV19 with TRBJ2-5, with 7 bases that match TRBD2. Germline V gene data show CDR1 as LNHDA and CDR2 as SQIVND (reference sequence). J lost 4 bases, V lost 4 bases, and 9 bases had no gene match. CDR3 length equals 15 residues. The DNA of the CDR3 is TGTGCCAGTAGTAGGGCTACCGGGGGGAGAGAGACCCAGTACTTC. It yields the protein CASSRATGGRETQYF.

V and J are TRBV3-1 (or the pseudogene TRBV3-2) and TRBJ2-1, with 8 bases lining up with TRBD2. The CDR3 extends over 16 amino acids. J lost 5 bases, V lost 3 bases, and 9 bases had no gene match. CDR1 is LGHDT and CDR2 is YNNKEL in the germline V gene (reference sequence). The CDR3 DNA reads as TGTGCCAGCAGCCATCAACCGGGACTAGGGGACAATGAGCAGTTCTTC. Protein: CASSHQPGLGDNEQFF.

This clone was counted a few times. The gene calls are TRBV30 and TRBJ1-5, with D unresolved. V was trimmed by 1 base and J by 5 bases, leaving 6 bases between them. Germline CDR1 is GTSNPN and CDR2 is SVGIG (reference sequence). This CDR3 has 12 amino acids. CDR3 region: CAWSDIDQPQHF. The CDR3 DNA sequence: TGTGCCTGGAGTGACATTGATCAGCCCCAGCATTTT.

The gene calls are TRBV13 and TRBJ1-5; D unresolved. V gave up 3 bases and J gave up 4 bases, with 7 bases separating them. The CDR3 is made up of 13 amino acids. CDR1 and CDR2 from the germline V gene are PRHDT and FYEKMQ (reference sequence). CDR3 region: CASSLSRNQPQHF. As DNA, the CDR3 is TGTGCCAGCAGCTTGTCCAGGAATCAGCCCCAGCATTTT.